This TCR beta chain was sequenced for a study of cytomegalovirus exposure and HLA in healthy donors. The V gene lost 0 bases and the J gene lost 3 bases, with 9 bases spanning the gap. This CDR3 is 15 amino acids long. Germline values: CDR1 LNHNV, CDR2 YYDKDF (reference sequence). It was with 60 Vbeta and 13 Jbeta primers that the PCR ran. Sequenced by immunoSEQ multiplex PCR; TCRdb stores in-frame clones only, minus some. The table lists about 88,000 clones. The chain uses TRBV15 and TRBJ1-3; D ambiguous. Sequences were obtained from PBMCs. The source is a girl between 10 and 17 years old in good health and CMV-seropositive. CDR3 sequence: CATSRDYGGGNTIYF. The CDR3 region has the DNA TGTGCCACCAGCAGAGACTACGGAGGTGGAAACACCATATATTTT.